This T cell receptor beta chain was documented in a study of identical twins. Study-level results: Among beta out-of-frame sequences, excess sharing between twins appeared weaker. In drawing conclusions, the study used cross-sectional statistical analysis and did not follow the same donors.

After removal of 6 bases from V and 3 bases from J, the junction contained 8 bases not matched to a gene. This CDR3 region has 15 residues. The germline gives CDR1 DFQATT, CDR2 SNEGSKA (reference sequence). This clonotype was detected many times. The target antigen is unknown. TCRdb reprocessed the 5' RACE reads with MiXCR, giving one entry per CDR3 protein. The data contain 550,000 to 700,000 distinct CDR3 sequences, about 20% of them seen just once; the ten biggest clones take up more than 4%. These same data were also listed under a study on T cells expressing NK-cell markers.

This rearrangement joins TRBV20-1 to TRBJ2-1; 10 bases are shared with TRBD2. This TCR derives from a woman aged 18-35 years in good health. The specimen was PBMCs. The CDR3 loop is CSARKAGGNYNEQFF. The CDR3 nucleotides are TGCAGTGCGAGGAAAGCGGGGGGGAACTACAATGAGCAGTTCTTC.